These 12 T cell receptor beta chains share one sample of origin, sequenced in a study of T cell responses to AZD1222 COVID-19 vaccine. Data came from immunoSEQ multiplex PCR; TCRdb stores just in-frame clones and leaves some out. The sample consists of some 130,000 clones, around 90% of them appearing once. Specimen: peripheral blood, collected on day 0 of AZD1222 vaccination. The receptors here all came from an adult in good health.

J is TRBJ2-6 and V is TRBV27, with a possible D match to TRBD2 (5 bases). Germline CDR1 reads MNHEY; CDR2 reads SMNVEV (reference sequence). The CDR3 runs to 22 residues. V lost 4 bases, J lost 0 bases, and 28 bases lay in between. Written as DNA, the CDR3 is TGTGCCAGCAGTTCCGATGGCCTGCGTGAGGGTCCTAGATTCTCTGGGGCCAACGTCCTGACTTTC. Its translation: CASSSDGLREGPRFSGANVLTF.

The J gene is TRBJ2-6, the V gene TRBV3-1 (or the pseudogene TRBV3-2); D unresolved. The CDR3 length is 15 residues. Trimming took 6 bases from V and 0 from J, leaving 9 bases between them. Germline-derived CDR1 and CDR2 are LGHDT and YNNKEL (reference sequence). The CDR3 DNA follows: TGTGCCAGCAGTCTCATAAGCTCTGGGGCCAACGTCCTGACTTTC. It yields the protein CASSLISSGANVLTF.

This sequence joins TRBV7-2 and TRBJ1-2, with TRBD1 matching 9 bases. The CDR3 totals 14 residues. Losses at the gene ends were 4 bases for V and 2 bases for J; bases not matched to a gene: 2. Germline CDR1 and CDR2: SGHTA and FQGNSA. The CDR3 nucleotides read TGTGCCAGCAGCTCCGGGACAGGGAACTATGGCTACACCTTC. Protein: CASSSGTGNYGYTF.

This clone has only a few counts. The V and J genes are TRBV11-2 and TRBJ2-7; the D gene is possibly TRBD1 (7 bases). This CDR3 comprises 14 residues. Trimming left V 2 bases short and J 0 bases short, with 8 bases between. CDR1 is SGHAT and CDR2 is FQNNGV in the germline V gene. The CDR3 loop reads CASSLQGGSYEQYF. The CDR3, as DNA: TGTGCCAGCAGCTTACAGGGGGGCTCCTACGAGCAGTACTTC.

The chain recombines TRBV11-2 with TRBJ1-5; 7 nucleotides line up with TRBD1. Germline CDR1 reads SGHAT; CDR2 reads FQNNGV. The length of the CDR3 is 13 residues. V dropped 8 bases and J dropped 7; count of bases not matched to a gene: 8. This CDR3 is CASRGGPRQPQHF. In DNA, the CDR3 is TGTGCCAGCCGAGGGGGCCCGCGGCAGCCCCAGCATTTT.

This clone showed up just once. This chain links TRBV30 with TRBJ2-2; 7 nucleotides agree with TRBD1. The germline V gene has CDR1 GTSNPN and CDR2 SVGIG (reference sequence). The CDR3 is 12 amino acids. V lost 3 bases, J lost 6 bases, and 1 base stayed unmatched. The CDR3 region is CAWRTGAGELFF. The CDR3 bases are TGTGCCTGGAGAACAGGGGCCGGGGAGCTGTTTTTT. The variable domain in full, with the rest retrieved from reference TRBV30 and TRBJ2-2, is SQTIHQWPATLVQPVGSPLSLECTVEGTSNPNLYWYRQAAGRGLQLLFYSVGIGQISSEVPQNLSASRPQDRQFILSSKKLLLSDSGFYLCAWRTGAGELFFGEGSRLTVL.

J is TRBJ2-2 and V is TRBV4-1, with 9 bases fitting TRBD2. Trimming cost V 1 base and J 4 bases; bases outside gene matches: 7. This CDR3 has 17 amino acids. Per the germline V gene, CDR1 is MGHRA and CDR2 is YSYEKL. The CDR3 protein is CASSQVLAGLGTGELFF. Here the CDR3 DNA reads TGCGCCAGCAGCCAAGTCCTAGCGGGGTTGGGCACCGGGGAGCTGTTTTTT.

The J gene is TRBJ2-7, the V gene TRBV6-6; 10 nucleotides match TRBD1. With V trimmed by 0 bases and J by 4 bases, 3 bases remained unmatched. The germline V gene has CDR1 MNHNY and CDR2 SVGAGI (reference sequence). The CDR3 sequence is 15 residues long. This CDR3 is CASSYSGTGVYEQYF. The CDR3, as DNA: TGTGCCAGCAGTTACTCGGGGACAGGGGTGTACGAGCAGTACTTC.

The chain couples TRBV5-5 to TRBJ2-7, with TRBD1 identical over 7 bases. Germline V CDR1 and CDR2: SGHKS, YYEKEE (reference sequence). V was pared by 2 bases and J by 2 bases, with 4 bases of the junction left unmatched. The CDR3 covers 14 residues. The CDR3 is CASSFGTAPYEQYF. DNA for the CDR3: TGTGCCAGCAGCTTCGGGACAGCCCCCTACGAGCAGTACTTC.

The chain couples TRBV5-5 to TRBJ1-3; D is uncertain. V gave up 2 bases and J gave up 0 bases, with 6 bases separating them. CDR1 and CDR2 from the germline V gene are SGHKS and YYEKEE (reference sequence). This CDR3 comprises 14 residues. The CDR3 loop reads CASSLPSSGNTIYF. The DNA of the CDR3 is TGTGCCAGCAGCTTACCGAGCTCTGGAAACACCATATATTTT.

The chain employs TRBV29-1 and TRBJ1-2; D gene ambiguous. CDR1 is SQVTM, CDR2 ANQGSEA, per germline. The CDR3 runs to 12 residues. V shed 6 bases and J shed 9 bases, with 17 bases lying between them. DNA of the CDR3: TGCAGCGTCCGCCCTGGAATCAATAGCTACACCTTC. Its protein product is CSVRPGINSYTF. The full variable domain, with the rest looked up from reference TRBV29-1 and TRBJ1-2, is SAVISQKPSRDICQRGTSLTIQCQVDSQVTMMFWYRQQPGQSLTLIATANQGSEATYESGFVIDKFPISRPNLTFSTLTVSNMSPEDSSIYLCSVRPGINSYTFGSGTRLTVV.

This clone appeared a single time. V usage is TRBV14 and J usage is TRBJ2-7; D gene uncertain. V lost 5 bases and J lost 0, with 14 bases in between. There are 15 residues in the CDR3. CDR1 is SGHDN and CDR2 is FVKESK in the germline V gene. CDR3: CASSARRSNSYEQYF. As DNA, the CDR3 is TGTGCCAGCAGCGCCCGACGTAGTAACTCCTACGAGCAGTACTTC.